This TCR beta chain is drawn from a study of T cells in Graves' hyperthyroidism and ophthalmopathy. Stability of Graves' hyperthyroidism was defined as absent ophthalmopathy progression within 18 months. Each patient was aged 18 to 65 and had newly diagnosed hyperthyroidism of under 2 months' duration. It was RNA transcripts that yielded the amplified TCR beta CDR3 regions. First-round RT-PCR targeting the TCR CDR3 was performed with the HTBI primer set. TCRdb ran MiXCR on the multiplex PCR reads and lists one entry per CDR3 protein. The sample has a few hundred thousand distinct CDR3 sequences, approximately 19% seen once. The sequence derives from a woman younger than 35 with Graves' hyperthyroidism. Specimen: blood.

The CDR3 coding sequence is TGTGCCAGCAGTTATTTGGGGACAGCCTATGGCTACACCTTC. Translating it yields CASSYLGTAYGYTF. The rearrangement links TRBV12-3 or TRBV12-4 to TRBJ1-2; 7 bases align to TRBD1. Losses at the gene ends were 4 bases for V and 4 bases for J; bases not matched to a gene: 6. CDR3 length: 14 residues.